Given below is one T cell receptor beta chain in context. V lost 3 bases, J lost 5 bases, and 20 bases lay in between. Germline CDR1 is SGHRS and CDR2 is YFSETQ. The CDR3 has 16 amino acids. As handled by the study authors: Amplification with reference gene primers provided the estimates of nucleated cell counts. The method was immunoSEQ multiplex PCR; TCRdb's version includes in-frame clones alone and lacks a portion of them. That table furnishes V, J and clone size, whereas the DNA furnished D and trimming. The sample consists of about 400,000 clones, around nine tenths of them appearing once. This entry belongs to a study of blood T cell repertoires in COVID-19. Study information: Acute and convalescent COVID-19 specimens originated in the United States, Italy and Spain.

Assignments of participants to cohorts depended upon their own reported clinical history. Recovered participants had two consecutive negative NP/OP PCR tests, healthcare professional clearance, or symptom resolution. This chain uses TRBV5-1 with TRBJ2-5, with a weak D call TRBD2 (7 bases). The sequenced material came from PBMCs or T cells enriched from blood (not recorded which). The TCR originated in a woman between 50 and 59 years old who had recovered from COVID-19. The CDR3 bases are TGCGCCAGCAGCTCCGCCCCGGGGGGCTACGTTGAGACCCAGTACTTC. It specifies CASSSAPGGYVETQYF.